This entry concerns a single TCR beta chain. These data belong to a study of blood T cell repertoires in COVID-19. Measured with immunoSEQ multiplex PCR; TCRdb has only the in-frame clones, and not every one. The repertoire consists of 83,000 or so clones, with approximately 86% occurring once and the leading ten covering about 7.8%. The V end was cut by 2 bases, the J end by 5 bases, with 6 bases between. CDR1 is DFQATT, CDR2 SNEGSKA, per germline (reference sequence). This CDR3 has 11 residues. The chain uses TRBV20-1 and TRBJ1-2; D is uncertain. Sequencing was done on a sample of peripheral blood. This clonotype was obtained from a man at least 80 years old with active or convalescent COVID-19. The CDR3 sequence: CSARQEYGYTF. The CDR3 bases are TGCAGTGCTAGACAGGAATATGGCTACACCTTC.